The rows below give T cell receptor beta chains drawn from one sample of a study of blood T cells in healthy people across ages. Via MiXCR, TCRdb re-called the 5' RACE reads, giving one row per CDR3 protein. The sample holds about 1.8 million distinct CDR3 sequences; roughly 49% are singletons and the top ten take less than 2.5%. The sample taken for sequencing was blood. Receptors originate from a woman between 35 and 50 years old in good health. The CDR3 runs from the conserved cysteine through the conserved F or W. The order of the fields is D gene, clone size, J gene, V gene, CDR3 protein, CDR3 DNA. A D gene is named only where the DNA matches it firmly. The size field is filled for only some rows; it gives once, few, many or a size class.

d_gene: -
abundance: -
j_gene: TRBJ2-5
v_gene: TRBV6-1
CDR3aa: CASSSDPGLEETQYF
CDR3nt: TGTGCCAGCAGTAGTGACCCGGGTCTCGAAGAGACCCAGTACTTC

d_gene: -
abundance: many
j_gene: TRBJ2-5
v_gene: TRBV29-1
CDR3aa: CSVPGRTQETQYF
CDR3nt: TGCAGCGTCCCGGGACGAACACAAGAGACCCAGTACTTC

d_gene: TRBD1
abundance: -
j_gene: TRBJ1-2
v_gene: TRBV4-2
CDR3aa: CASSQEVGQGSGYTF
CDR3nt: TGTGCCAGCAGCCAAGAAGTGGGACAGGGTAGTGGCTACACCTTC

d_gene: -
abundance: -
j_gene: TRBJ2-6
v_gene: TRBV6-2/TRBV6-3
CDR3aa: CASSYIRGRYSGANVLTF
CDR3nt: TGTGCCAGCAGTTACATAAGGGGGAGGTACTCTGGGGCCAACGTCCTGACTTTC

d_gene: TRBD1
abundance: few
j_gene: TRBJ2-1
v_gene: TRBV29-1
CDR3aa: CSVEGPQGARGNEQFF
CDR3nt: TGCAGCGTTGAAGGTCCCCAGGGGGCGCGGGGCAATGAGCAGTTCTTC

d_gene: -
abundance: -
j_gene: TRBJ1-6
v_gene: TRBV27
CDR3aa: CASGTYYSPLHF
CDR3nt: TGTGCCAGCGGGACGTACTATTCACCCCTCCACTTT

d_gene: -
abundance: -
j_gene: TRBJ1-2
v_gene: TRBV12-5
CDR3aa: CASGRSSGSSNYGYTF
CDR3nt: TGTGCTAGTGGACGGAGCTCAGGTTCTTCTAACTATGGCTACACCTTC

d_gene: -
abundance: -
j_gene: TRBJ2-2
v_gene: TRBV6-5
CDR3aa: CASSYVGTGELFF
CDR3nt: TGTGCCAGCAGTTACGTAGGGACCGGGGAGCTGTTTTTT

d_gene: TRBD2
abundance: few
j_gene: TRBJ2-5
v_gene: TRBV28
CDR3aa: CASSFPPGLVDETQYF
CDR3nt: TGTGCCAGCAGTTTTCCCCCGGGACTAGTAGATGAGACCCAGTACTTC

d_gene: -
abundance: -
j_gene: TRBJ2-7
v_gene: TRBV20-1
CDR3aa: CSAVEPKTSYEQYF
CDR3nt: TGCAGTGCGGTTGAACCAAAGACCTCCTACGAGCAGTACTTC

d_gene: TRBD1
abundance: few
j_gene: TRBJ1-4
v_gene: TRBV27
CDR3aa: CASSLSPGRWGQGAAEKLFF
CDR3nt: TGTGCCAGCAGTTTATCGCCCGGTCGATGGGGGCAGGGGGCGGCGGAAAAACTGTTTTTT

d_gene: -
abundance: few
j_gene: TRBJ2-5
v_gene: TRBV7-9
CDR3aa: CASSSESFQETQYF
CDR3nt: TGTGCCAGCAGCTCCGAAAGTTTCCAAGAGACCCAGTACTTC

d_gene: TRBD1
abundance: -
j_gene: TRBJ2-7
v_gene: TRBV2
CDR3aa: CASSVRGRNEQYF
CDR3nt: TGTGCCAGCAGTGTGAGGGGGCGGAATGAGCAGTACTTC